This T cell receptor beta chain was sequenced during a study of PD-1 blockade in classical Hodgkin lymphoma. General study results and limits: Reports described newly diagnosed patients as having lower baseline TCR diversity than healthy donors.

The germline gives CDR1 LGHNA, CDR2 YNFKEQ. The CDR3 length is 15 residues. V was trimmed by 0 bases and J by 4 bases, leaving 10 bases between them. Described time point: newly diagnosed, previously untreated cHL patient sample. As a comparison, the study used PBMCs from newly diagnosed, untreated classical Hodgkin lymphoma. Regarding this clone: Its antigen is unidentified.

Sequencing used immunoSEQ multiplex PCR; TCRdb keeps in-frame clones, though not all of them. The data contain tens of thousands of clones, roughly 88% of them singletons. What was sequenced was peripheral blood mononuclear cells (PBMCs). The source of this sequence is a human donor with classical Hodgkin lymphoma. This chain connects TRBV4-2 to TRBJ1-5, with a possible D match to TRBD1 (5 bases). The CDR3, as DNA: TGTGCCAGCAGCCAAGACAGGGTGGGGAATCAGCCCCAGCATTTT. Encoded protein: CASSQDRVGNQPQHF.